One and the same sample provided the 28 T cell receptor beta chains below, sequenced in a study of OX40 agonist ivuxolimab in advanced cancers. The method was immunoSEQ multiplex PCR; TCRdb's version includes in-frame clones alone and lacks a portion of them. Of over 85,000 clones in the sample, roughly 87% are singletons; the top ten hold over 0.4%. The sequenced sample was CD4+ or CD8+ T cells sorted from blood, obtained in a trial of the OX40 agonist ivuxolimab. The receptors here all came from an adult with an advanced solid tumor such as melanoma, head and neck, liver or kidney cancer.

The chain has TRBV2 and TRBJ2-5, with TRBD2 identical over 10 bases. The CDR3 contains 15 residues. The V gene's germline CDR1 is SNHLY and CDR2 FYNNEI. The trim removed 0 bases at V and 4 bases at J, leaving 2 bases unmatched. The CDR3 sequence is CASSEASGGGETQYF. CDR3 in DNA: TGTGCCAGCAGTGAAGCAAGCGGGGGGGGAGAGACCCAGTACTTC.

This chain uses TRBV13 with TRBJ1-4, with 8 nucleotides matching TRBD1. Looked up from germline, CDR1 is PRHDT and CDR2 is FYEKMQ (reference sequence). Trimming at V came to 4 bases and at J to 3 bases, leaving 4 bases not matched to a gene. The CDR3 length is 15 residues. The CDR3 nucleotides are TGTGCCAGCAGCTCGGACAGGGCAGCTAATGAAAAACTGTTTTTT. Its protein product is CASSSDRAANEKLFF.

V gene TRBV5-4 combines with J gene TRBJ1-1, with a weak D call TRBD1 (5 bases). Trimming pared 5 bases from V and 4 bases from J, leaving 21 bases between. The germline V gene has CDR1 SGHNT and CDR2 YYREEE (reference sequence). CDR3 length equals 16 residues. Written as DNA, the CDR3 is TGTGCCAGCAGTTCAAAGAAAGGGGAAAGAGGCACTGAAGCTTTCTTT. Translated: CASSSKKGERGTEAFF.

J is TRBJ1-5 and V is TRBV5-6; D is perhaps TRBD1 (6 bases). CDR3 length: 14 amino acids. The germline V gene encodes CDR1 SGHDT and CDR2 YYEEEE. V was cut by 4 bases and J by 2 bases, with 10 bases left in between. The CDR3 DNA sequence: TGTGCCAGCAGCACAGGGAGAGGCAATCAGCCCCAGCATTTT. Amino acids: CASSTGRGNQPQHF.

With respect to this clone: The same CDR3 arises from other DNA sequences in this sample as well. The J gene is TRBJ1-5, the V gene TRBV2, with 7 bases matching TRBD1. In germline, CDR1 is SNHLY, CDR2 FYNNEI. The CDR3 is 14 amino acids. With 4 bases clipped from V and 2 bases from J, the junction kept 2 bases outside the gene matches. CDR3 DNA sequence: TGTGCCAGCAGTGGGACAGGAGGCAATCAGCCCCAGCATTTT. Amino acids: CASSGTGGNQPQHF.

This chain connects TRBV19 to TRBJ2-5; either TRBD1 or TRBD2 may supply D (5 bases each). Gene TRBJ2-7 matches the end of the DNA better, so the J call may be wrong. This CDR3 region has 15 residues. Germline V gives CDR1 LNHDA, CDR2 SQIVND (reference sequence). CDR3 DNA: TGTGCCAGTAGTATTCAAGTGGGGGTCTCCTACGAGCAGTACTTC. Its translation: CASSIQVGVSYEQYF.

V and J are TRBV18 and TRBJ1-1; D ambiguous. Germline CDR1 is KGHSH and CDR2 is LQKENI. The ends were cut back, 6 bases at V and 4 bases at J, with 6 bases in the middle. The length of the CDR3 is 11 residues. The CDR3 nucleotides are TGTGCCAGCTCTACGGCCACTGAAGCTTTCTTT. It yields the protein CASSTATEAFF.

This rearrangement joins TRBV5-4 to TRBJ2-7, with TRBD1 matching 11 bases. Per the germline V gene, CDR1 is SGHNT and CDR2 is YYREEE (reference sequence). Trimming removed 4 bases from V and 3 bases from J; junction bases left unmatched: 9. This CDR3 region has 16 residues. The CDR3 protein is CASSPPSGQGVYEQYF. CDR3 sequence (DNA): TGTGCCAGCAGCCCACCGTCGGGACAGGGGGTCTACGAGCAGTACTTC.

This rearrangement joins TRBV2 to TRBJ2-4; D possibly corresponds to TRBD2 (5 bases). Germline loops: CDR1 SNHLY, CDR2 FYNNEI. This CDR3 region has 15 residues. V was cut by 4 bases and J by 8 bases, with 18 bases left in between. CDR3 loop: CASSAGPGILDIQYF. CDR3 coding DNA: TGTGCCAGCAGTGCCGGGCCCGGGATATTAGACATTCAGTACTTC.

This chain connects TRBV6-6 to TRBJ1-1; TRBD1 is a possible D gene (6 bases). V lost 7 bases, J lost 5 bases, and 20 bases lay in between. Germline CDR1 MNHNY, CDR2 SVGAGI (reference sequence). The CDR3 totals 15 residues. The DNA for the CDR3 is TGTGCCAGCACTAAGGCAGGGGCCCCTATGACTGAAGCTTTCTTT. This translates into CASTKAGAPMTEAFF.

In the case of this clone: Other DNA sequences in the same sample also yield this CDR3. The V and J genes are TRBV29-1 and TRBJ1-6; weak D call: TRBD1 (5 bases). Deletions cut 6 bases from V and 7 bases from J, with 13 bases between. Germline V gene data show CDR1 as SQVTM and CDR2 as ANQGSEA. The CDR3 is 13 amino acids. CDR3 in amino acids: CSVGVGWNSPLHF. In DNA form, the CDR3 reads TGCAGCGTGGGGGTGGGGTGGAATTCACCCCTCCACTTT.

The chain employs TRBV4-3 and TRBJ1-6, with 8 bases lining up with TRBD1. CDR1 is LGHNA, CDR2 YSLEER, per germline. This CDR3 region has 17 residues. The trim removed 4 bases at V and 5 bases at J, leaving 10 bases unmatched. CDR3: CASSLLQGAANNSPLHF. CDR3 coding DNA: TGCGCCAGCAGCCTCCTTCAGGGGGCAGCTAATAATTCACCCCTCCACTTT.

This chain links TRBV9 with TRBJ2-7; 9 bases are a match to TRBD1. V lost 2 bases to trimming and J lost 2 bases; unmatched junction nucleotides: 8. Germline CDR1 is SGDLS and CDR2 is YYNGEE. The CDR3 extends over 16 amino acids. This CDR3 reads CASSVGQGYSPYEQYF. The CDR3 DNA follows: TGTGCCAGCAGCGTGGGACAGGGCTACTCCCCCTACGAGCAGTACTTC.

V usage is TRBV14 and J usage is TRBJ2-5; D remains ambiguous. Per the germline V gene, CDR1 is SGHDN and CDR2 is FVKESK. Between the trimmed V and J ends, which lost 4 bases and 1 base, there was a span of 22 bases. The CDR3 totals 18 residues. CDR3 nucleotides: TGTGCCAGCAGCCCACAACATAGGGCCGCGCACATCCAAGAGACCCAGTACTTC. Its translation: CASSPQHRAAHIQETQYF.

V and J are TRBV9 and TRBJ2-5, with D perhaps being TRBD1 or TRBD2 (6 bases each). Germline V gene sequence: CDR1 SGDLS, CDR2 YYNGEE. The CDR3 totals 15 residues. V was trimmed by 3 bases and J by 5 bases, leaving 17 bases between them. CDR3 in DNA: TGTGCCAGCAGCGGCGACAGGAGCCGGGGGGAGACCCAGTACTTC. Protein: CASSGDRSRGETQYF.

The chain couples TRBV20-1 to TRBJ1-1; D unresolved. The CDR3 contains 11 residues. Germline CDR1 and CDR2: DFQATT and SNEGSKA (reference sequence). The V gene lost 3 bases and the J gene lost 1 base, with 3 bases spanning the gap. CDR3 sequence reads: CSASRNTEAFF. DNA for the CDR3: TGCAGTGCTAGCAGGAACACTGAAGCTTTCTTT.

V is TRBV6-5 and J is TRBJ2-4; D remains unclear. From germline, CDR1 is MNHEY and CDR2 SVGAGI. CDR3 length: 14 amino acids. V shed 7 bases and J shed 0 bases, with 10 bases lying between them. CDR3 sequence (DNA): TGTGCCAGCAAAAGACACGGAGCCAAAAACATTCAGTACTTC. Amino acids: CASKRHGAKNIQYF.

This chain joins TRBV5-1 and TRBJ2-7; 8 nucleotides agree with TRBD1. CDR3 length equals 14 residues. Germline CDR1 reads SGHRS; CDR2 reads YFSETQ. V lost 5 bases to trimming and J lost 1 base; unmatched junction nucleotides: 5. Here the CDR3 reads CASSQQGESYEQYF. In DNA form, the CDR3 reads TGCGCCAGCAGTCAACAGGGGGAATCCTACGAGCAGTACTTC. Supplemented by reference TRBV5-1 and TRBJ2-7, the full variable domain reads KAGVTQTPRYLIKTRGQQVTLSCSPISGHRSVSWYQQTPGQGLQFLFEYFSETQRNKGNFPGRFSGRQFSNSRSEMNVSTLELGDSALYLCASSQQGESYEQYFGPGTRLTVT.

This clone was seen only once. CDR3 sequence (DNA): TGCGCCAGCAGCTTGGAAGGCCCCGGGGCCAACGTCCTGACTTTC. It translates to CASSLEGPGANVLTF. The chain recombines TRBV5-1 with TRBJ2-6; D is ambiguous. The CDR3 loop spans 15 amino acids. V was clipped by 0 bases and J by 4 bases, with 8 bases between them. Germline assignment: CDR1 SGHRS and CDR2 YFSETQ.

The chain couples TRBV5-6 to TRBJ2-7, with TRBD2 matching 11 bases. The V gene's germline CDR1 is SGHDT and CDR2 YYEEEE. This CDR3 has 14 residues. Germline trimming cut 3 bases from V and 2 bases from J; bases unmatched to any gene: 1. CDR3 region: CASSYSGGAYEQYF. CDR3 bases: TGTGCCAGCAGCTATAGCGGGGGGGCCTACGAGCAGTACTTC.

The J gene is TRBJ1-2, the V gene TRBV6-1; D possibly corresponds to TRBD1 (6 bases). The CDR3 covers 14 residues. V lost 7 bases and J lost 0, with 12 bases in between. Germline lookup yields CDR1 MNHNS and CDR2 SASEGT. CDR3: CASIRTETNYGYTF. CDR3 in DNA: TGTGCCAGCATCCGGACAGAAACTAACTATGGCTACACCTTC.

A word on this clone: One end of the junction fails to match germline, which may point to a read error. This chain connects TRBV7-7 to TRBJ2-5; perhaps TRBD2 as D (6 bases). The CDR3 has 17 residues. The germline V gene has CDR1 SSHAT and CDR2 FNYEAQ (reference sequence). The CDR3 region has the DNA TGTGCTAGCAGCTTAGTATCGGGTGGGGCTAGCGCCGAGACCCAGTACTTC. This codes for CASSLVSGGASAETQYF.

The chain combines TRBV5-4 with TRBJ1-5; D not certain. The germline V gene has CDR1 SGHNT and CDR2 YYREEE (reference sequence). Trimming left V 0 bases short and J 11 bases short, with 9 bases between. The CDR3 is 12 amino acids. The CDR3: CASSLDRSAQHF. In DNA, the CDR3 is TGTGCCAGCAGCTTGGATAGATCAGCCCAGCATTTT.

The V call is TRBV15, the J call TRBJ2-7, with 7 bases lining up with TRBD1. The CDR3 spans 14 residues. Germline V gives CDR1 LNHNV, CDR2 YYDKDF (reference sequence). V shed 5 bases, J shed 5 bases, and the junction held 9 bases outside the gene matches. As DNA, the CDR3 is TGTGCCACCAGCCCCCGACAGGGTAGGGACGAGCAGTACTTC. Translated, it gives CATSPRQGRDEQYF.

J is TRBJ1-1 and V is TRBV29-1, with D possibly TRBD1 on 5 matching bases. Germline V CDR1 and CDR2: SQVTM, ANQGSEA. The CDR3 contains 12 residues. Between the trimmed V and J ends, which lost 6 bases and 1 base, there was a span of 9 bases. CDR3 nucleotide sequence: TGCAGCGTATATGACAGGAACACTGAAGCTTTCTTT. Protein product: CSVYDRNTEAFF.

A word on this clone: A junction boundary mismatches the germline segment, possibly from a read error. Other nucleotide sequences in the sample specify the same CDR3. CDR3 nucleotides: TGCGCCAGCAGCCAAGATCGGAGGGAAAAGCTGTTTTTT. Amino acid sequence: CASSQDRREKLFF. V gene TRBV4-1 combines with J gene TRBJ1-4, with D hard to call. Germline CDR1 and CDR2: MGHRA and YSYEKL. CDR3 length equals 13 residues.

This clone has a handful of counts. The V call is TRBV27, the J call TRBJ2-7; D not resolved. With 4 bases removed from V and 5 bases from J, the gap between germline ends came to 21 bases. CDR3 length equals 16 residues. Germline CDR1 is MNHEY and CDR2 is SMNVEV (reference sequence). This CDR3 is CASSSQWVGNYHEQYF. The CDR3 nucleotides read TGTGCCAGCAGTTCCCAATGGGTAGGGAACTACCACGAGCAGTACTTC.

Points on this clone: A junction end diverges from the germline sequence, so it may reflect a read error. The rearrangement joins TRBV6-6 to TRBJ2-5, with 10 bases identical to TRBD1. The J call is doubtful: the DNA matches TRBJ2-7 better. CDR1 and CDR2 from the germline V gene are MNHNY and SVGAGI (reference sequence). The CDR3 has 14 amino acids. CDR3 coding DNA: TGTGCCAGCAGCCAGACAGGGGGCTCCAACGAGCAGTACTTC. It is translated as CASSQTGGSNEQYF.